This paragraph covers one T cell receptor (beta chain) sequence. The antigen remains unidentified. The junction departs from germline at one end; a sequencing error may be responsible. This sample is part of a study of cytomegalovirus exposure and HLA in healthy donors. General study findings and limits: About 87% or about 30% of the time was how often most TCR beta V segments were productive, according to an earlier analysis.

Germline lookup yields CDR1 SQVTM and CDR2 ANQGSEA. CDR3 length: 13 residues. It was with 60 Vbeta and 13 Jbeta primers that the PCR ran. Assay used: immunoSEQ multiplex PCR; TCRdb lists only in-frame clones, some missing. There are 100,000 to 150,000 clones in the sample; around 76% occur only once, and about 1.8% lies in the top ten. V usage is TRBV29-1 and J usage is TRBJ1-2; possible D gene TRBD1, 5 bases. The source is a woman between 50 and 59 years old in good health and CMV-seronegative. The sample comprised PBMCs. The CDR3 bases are TGCAGCTCCGAGGAAAGACAGAGCTATGGCTACCCCTTC. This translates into CSSEERQSYGYPF.